The T cell receptor beta chain under discussion was sequenced for a study of immune evolution from preneoplasia to lung adenocarcinoma. Study context: HLA loss of heterozygosity: about 7% AIS, about 15% MIA, roughly 35% ADC, none AAH.

This table comes from immunoSEQ multiplex PCR, and its TCRdb copy is limited to in-frame clones, with some not included. The data show tens of thousands of clones, 70% to 80% seen once. The V end was cut by 1 base, the J end by 11 bases, with 14 bases between. This CDR3 contains 13 residues. Per germline, CDR1 LGHNA and CDR2 YNFKEQ. As regards this clone: What it binds is unknown.

Overall study findings and caveats: Top clone share appeared to fall from AAH through AIS, MIA, adenocarcinoma.

The sequence derives from a person between 55 and 69 years old with lung adenocarcinoma. The sequenced material came from FFPE invasive lung adenocarcinoma tissue. The V call is TRBV4-2, the J call TRBJ1-1; D gene uncertain. The DNA for the CDR3 is TGTGCCAGCAGCCAAGGGTCCGGAACCTTGGCTTTCTTT. Amino acids: CASSQGSGTLAFF.